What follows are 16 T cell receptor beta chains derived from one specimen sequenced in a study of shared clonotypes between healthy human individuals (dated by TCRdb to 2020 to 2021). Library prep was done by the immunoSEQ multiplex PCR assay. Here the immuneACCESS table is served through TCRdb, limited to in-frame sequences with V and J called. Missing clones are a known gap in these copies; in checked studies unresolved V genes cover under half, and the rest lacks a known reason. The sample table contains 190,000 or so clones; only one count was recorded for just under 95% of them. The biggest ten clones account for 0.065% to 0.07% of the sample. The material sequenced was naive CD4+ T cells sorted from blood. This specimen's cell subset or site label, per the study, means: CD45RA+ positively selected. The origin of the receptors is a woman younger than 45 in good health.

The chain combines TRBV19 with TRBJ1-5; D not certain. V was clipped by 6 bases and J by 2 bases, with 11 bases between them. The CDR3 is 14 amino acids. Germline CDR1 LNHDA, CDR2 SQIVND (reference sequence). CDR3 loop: CASRITGGNQPQHF. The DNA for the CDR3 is TGTGCCAGTAGAATTACTGGTGGCAATCAGCCCCAGCATTTT.

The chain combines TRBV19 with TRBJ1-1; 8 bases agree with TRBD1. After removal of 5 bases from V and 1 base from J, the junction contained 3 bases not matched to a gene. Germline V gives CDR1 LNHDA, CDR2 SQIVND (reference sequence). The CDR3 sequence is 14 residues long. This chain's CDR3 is CASSVTGANTEAFF. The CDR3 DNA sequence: TGTGCCAGTAGTGTGACAGGGGCGAACACTGAAGCTTTCTTT.

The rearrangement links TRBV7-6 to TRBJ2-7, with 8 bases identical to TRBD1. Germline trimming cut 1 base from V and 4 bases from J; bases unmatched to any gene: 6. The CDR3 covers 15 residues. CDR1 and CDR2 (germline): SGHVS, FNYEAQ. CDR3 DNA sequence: TGTGCCAGCAGCTTAGGACAGGGGACGGGATACGAGCAGTACTTC. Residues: CASSLGQGTGYEQYF.

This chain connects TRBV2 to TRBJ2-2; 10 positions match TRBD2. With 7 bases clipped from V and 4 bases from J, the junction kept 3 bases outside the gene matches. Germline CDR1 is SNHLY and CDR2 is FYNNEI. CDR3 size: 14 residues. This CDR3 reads CASKLAGTTGELFF. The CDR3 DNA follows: TGTGCCAGCAAACTAGCGGGGACCACCGGGGAGCTGTTTTTT.

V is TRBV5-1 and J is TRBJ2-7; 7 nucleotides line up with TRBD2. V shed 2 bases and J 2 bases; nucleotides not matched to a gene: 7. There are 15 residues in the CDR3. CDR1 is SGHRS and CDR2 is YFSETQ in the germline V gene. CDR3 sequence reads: CASSLGAGSAYEQYF. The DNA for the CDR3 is TGCGCCAGCAGCTTAGGAGCGGGATCTGCCTACGAGCAGTACTTC.

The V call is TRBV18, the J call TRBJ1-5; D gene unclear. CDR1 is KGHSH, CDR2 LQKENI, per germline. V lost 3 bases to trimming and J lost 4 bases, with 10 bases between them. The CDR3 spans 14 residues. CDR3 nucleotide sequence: TGTGCCAGCTCACCGGCACATCCGAATCAGCCCCAGCATTTT. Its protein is CASSPAHPNQPQHF.

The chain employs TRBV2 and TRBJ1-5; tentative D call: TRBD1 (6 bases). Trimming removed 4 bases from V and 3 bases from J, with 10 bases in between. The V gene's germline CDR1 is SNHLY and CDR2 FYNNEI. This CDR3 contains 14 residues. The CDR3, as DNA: TGTGCCAGCAGTGTGGGGGGCCACAATCAGCCCCAGCATTTT. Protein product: CASSVGGHNQPQHF.

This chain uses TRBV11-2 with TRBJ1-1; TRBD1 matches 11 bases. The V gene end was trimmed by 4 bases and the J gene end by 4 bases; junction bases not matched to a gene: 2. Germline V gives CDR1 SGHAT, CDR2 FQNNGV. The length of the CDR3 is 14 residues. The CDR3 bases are TGTGCCAGCAGCTCAGGGACAGGGGGCACTGAAGCTTTCTTT. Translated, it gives CASSSGTGGTEAFF.

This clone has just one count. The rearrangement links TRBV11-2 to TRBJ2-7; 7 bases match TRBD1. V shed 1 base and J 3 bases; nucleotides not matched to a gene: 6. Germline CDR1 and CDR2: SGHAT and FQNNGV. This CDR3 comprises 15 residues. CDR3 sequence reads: CASSLGDRVYYEQYF. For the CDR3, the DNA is TGTGCCAGCAGCTTAGGAGACAGGGTTTACTACGAGCAGTACTTC.

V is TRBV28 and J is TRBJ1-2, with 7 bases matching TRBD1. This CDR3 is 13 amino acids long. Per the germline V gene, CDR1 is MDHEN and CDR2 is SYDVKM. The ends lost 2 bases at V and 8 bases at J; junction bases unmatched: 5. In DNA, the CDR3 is TGTGCCAGCAGTTTAAACAGGGGCTGGGGCTACACCTTC. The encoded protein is CASSLNRGWGYTF.

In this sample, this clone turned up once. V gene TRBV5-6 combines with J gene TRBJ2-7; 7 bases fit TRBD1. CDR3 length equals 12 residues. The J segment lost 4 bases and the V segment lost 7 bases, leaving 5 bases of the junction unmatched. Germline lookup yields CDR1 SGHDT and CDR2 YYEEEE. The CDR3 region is CASYLQGYEQYF. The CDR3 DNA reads TGTGCCAGCTATTTACAGGGGTACGAGCAGTACTTC.

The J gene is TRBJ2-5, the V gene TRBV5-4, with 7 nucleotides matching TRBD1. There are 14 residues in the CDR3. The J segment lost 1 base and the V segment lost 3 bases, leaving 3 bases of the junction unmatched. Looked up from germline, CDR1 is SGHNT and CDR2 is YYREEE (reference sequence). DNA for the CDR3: TGTGCCAGCAGCTGGGGGACAGTCCAAGAGACCCAGTACTTC. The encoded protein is CASSWGTVQETQYF.

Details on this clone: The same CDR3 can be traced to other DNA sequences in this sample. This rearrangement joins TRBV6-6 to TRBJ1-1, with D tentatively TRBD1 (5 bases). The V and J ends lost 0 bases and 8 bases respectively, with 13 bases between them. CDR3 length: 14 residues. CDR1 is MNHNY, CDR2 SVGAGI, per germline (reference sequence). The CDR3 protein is CASSYSQGTTEAFF. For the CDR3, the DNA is TGTGCCAGCAGTTACTCGCAGGGCACCACCGAAGCTTTCTTT.

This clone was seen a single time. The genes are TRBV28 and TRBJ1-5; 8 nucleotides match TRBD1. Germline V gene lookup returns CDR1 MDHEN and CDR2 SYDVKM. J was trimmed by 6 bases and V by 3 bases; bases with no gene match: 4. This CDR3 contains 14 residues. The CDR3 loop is CASSFLQGVQPQHF. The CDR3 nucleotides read TGTGCCAGCAGTTTTTTACAGGGGGTTCAGCCCCAGCATTTT.

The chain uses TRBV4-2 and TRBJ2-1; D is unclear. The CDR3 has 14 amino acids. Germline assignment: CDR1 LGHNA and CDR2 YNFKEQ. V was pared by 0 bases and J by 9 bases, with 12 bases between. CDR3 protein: CASSQDSGPGEQFF. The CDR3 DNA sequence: TGTGCCAGCAGCCAAGATTCCGGCCCCGGTGAGCAGTTCTTC.

CDR3 amino acids: CASSSWPDRGISGANVLTF. CDR3 DNA sequence: TGTGCCAGCAGTTCATGGCCTGACAGGGGGATCTCTGGGGCCAACGTCCTGACTTTC. This chain joins TRBV28 and TRBJ2-6; 9 bases align to TRBD1. V lost 4 bases, J lost 0 bases, and 10 bases stayed unmatched. The CDR3 covers 19 residues. CDR1 is MDHEN, CDR2 SYDVKM, per germline.